This T cell receptor (beta chain) was sequenced for a study of cytomegalovirus exposure and HLA in healthy donors. With regard to this clone: Its antigen is as yet unknown.

Vbeta (60) and Jbeta (13) primers were used in the PCR. This table comes from immunoSEQ multiplex PCR, and its TCRdb copy is limited to in-frame clones, with some not included. The sample has over 110,000 clones; around 79% are singletons. Study conclusions and caveats: HLA allele associations emerged for some 16,000 TCR beta sequences in a later analysis, at 0.05 false discovery rate. A later analysis appeared to link common viral pathogens to several of the most significant clusters.

Sample: PBMCs. The TCR sequence derives from a woman aged 45-60 years in good health and CMV-seropositive.

The CDR3 reads CSAKKQPGASTDTQYF. The CDR3 nucleotides read TGCAGCGCCAAGAAACAGCCAGGGGCTAGCACAGATACGCAGTATTTT. The chain uses TRBV29-1 and TRBJ2-3; D is possibly TRBD1 (6 bases). Germline values: CDR1 SQVTM, CDR2 ANQGSEA. CDR3 length: 16 residues. The V end lost 7 bases, the J end lost 0 bases, and 20 bases lay between the germline ends.